This TCR beta chain appears in the sequencing data of a study of blood T cell repertoires in COVID-19. There are 14 residues in the CDR3. CDR1 is SGHDT, CDR2 YYEEEE, per germline. Between the trimmed V and J ends, which lost 3 bases and 7 bases, there was a span of 14 bases. In this sample, this clone turned up a few times. Using immunoSEQ multiplex PCR, the repertoire was profiled, and TCRdb retains in-frame clones only, with some absent. The sample comprises about 320,000 clones, 85% of which are singletons, and approximately 1.9% rests with the top ten. Sample: PBMCs or T cells enriched from blood (not recorded which). This receptor was identified in a woman aged 25 to 45 who had been exposed to COVID-19. The chain carries TRBV5-6 and TRBJ2-1; possibly TRBD2 for D (7 bases). The CDR3 protein is CASSYRGAANEQFF. CDR3 in DNA: TGTGCCAGCAGCTATCGGGGGGCGGCTAATGAGCAGTTCTTC.